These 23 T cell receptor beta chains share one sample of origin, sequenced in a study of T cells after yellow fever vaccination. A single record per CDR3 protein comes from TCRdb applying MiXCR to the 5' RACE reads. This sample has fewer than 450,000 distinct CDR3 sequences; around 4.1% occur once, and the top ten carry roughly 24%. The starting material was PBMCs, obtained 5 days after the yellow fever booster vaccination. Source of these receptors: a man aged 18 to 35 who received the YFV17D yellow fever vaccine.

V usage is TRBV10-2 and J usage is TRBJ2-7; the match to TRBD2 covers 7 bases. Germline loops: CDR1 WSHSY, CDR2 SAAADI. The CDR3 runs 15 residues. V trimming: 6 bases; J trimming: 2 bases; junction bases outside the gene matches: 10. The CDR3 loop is CASRDGTTNPYEQYF. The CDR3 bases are TGCGCCAGCAGAGACGGGACTACCAATCCCTACGAGCAGTACTTC.

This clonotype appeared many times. The CDR3: CASSLRGWGGRNTEAFF. The CDR3 nucleotides read TGTGCCAGCAGCTTAAGAGGTTGGGGGGGCAGGAACACTGAAGCTTTCTTT. The chain joins TRBV7-3 to TRBJ1-1; a weak D match, TRBD1 (6 bases). V was cut by 1 base and J by 1 base, with 16 bases left in between. The germline gives CDR1 SGHTA, CDR2 FQGTGA. The CDR3 runs to 17 residues.

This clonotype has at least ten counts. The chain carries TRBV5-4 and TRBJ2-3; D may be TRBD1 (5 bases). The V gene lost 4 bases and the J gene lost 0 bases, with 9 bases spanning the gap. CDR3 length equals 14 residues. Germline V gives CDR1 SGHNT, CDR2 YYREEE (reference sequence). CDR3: CASSPDSSTDTQYF. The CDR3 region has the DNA TGTGCCAGCAGCCCCGACAGTAGCACAGATACGCAGTATTTT. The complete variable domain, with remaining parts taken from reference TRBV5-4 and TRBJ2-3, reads ETGVTQSPTHLIKTRGQQVTLRCSSQSGHNTVSWYQQALGQGPQFIFQYYREEENGRGNFPPRFSGLQFPNYSSELNVNALELDDSALYLCASSPDSSTDTQYFGPGTRLTVL.

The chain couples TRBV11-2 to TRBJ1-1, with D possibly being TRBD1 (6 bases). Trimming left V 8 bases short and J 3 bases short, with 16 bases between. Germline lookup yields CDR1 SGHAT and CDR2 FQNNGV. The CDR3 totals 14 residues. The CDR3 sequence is CASLGGTVHTEAFF. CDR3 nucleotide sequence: TGTGCCAGCCTGGGGGGCACAGTCCACACTGAAGCTTTCTTT.

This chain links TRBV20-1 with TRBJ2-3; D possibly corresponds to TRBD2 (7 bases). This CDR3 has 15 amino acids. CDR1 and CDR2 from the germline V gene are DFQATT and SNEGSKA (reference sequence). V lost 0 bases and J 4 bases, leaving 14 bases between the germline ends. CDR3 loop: CSARDSGGPPDTQYF. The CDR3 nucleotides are TGCAGTGCTAGAGATTCGGGGGGCCCCCCAGATACGCAGTATTTT.

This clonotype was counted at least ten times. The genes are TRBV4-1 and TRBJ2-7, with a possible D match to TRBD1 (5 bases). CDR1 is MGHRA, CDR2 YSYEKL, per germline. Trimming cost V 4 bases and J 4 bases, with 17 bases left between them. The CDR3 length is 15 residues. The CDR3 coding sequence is TGCGCCAGCAGCCGTGTATCAGGGCGAAGGTACGAGCAGTACTTC. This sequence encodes CASSRVSGRRYEQYF.

DNA of the CDR3: TGTGCCAGCAGCTTTATTACAGCGTTTTCATATGGCTACACCTTC. It encodes CASSFITAFSYGYTF. The chain recombines TRBV5-6 with TRBJ1-2; no clear D. This CDR3 has 15 residues. Germline V gene data show CDR1 as SGHDT and CDR2 as YYEEEE. V shed 2 bases and J shed 5 bases, with 16 bases lying between them.

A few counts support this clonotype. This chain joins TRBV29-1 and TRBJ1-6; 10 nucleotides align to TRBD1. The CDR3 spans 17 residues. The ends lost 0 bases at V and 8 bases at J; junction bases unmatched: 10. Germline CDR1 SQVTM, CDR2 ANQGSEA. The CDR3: CSVEERGGTGEHSPLHF. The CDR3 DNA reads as TGCAGCGTTGAAGAGAGGGGGGGGACAGGGGAGCATTCACCCCTCCACTTT.

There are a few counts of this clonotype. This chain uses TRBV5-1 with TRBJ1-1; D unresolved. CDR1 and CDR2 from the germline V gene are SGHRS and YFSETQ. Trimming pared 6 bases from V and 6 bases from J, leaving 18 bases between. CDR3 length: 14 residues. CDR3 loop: CASNTQPGSSEAFF. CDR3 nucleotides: TGCGCCAGCAACACCCAACCGGGCAGCTCTGAAGCTTTCTTT.

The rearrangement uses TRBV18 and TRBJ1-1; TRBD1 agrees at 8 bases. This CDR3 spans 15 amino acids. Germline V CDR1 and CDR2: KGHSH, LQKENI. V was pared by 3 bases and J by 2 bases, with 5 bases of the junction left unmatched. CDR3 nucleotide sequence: TGTGCCAGCTCACCGGGACAGGTGAAAAACACTGAAGCTTTCTTT. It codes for CASSPGQVKNTEAFF. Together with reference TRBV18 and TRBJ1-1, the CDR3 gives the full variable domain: NAGVMQNPRHLVRRRGQEARLRCSPMKGHSHVYWYRQLPEEGLKFMVYLQKENIIDESGMPKERFSAEFPKEGPSILRIQQVVRGDSAAYFCASSPGQVKNTEAFFGQGTRLTVV.

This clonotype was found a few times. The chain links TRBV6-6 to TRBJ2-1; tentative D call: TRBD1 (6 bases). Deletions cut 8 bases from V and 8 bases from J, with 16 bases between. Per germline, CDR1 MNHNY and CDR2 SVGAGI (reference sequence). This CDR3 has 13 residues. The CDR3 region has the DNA TGTGCCAGCGTCACCAGGGGAAGACATGAGCAGTTCTTC. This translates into CASVTRGRHEQFF.

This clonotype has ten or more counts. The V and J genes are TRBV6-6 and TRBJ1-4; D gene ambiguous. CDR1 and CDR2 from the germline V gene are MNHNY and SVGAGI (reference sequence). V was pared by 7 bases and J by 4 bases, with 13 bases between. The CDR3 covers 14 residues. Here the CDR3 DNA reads TGTGCCAGCACTGCTGGCCTACGTAATGAAAAACTGTTTTTT. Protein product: CASTAGLRNEKLFF.

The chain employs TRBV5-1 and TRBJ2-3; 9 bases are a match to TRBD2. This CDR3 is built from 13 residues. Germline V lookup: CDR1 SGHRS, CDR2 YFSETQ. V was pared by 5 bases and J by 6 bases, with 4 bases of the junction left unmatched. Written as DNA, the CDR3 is TGCGCCAGCAGGAGGACTAGCGCGGATACGCAGTATTTT. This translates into CASRRTSADTQYF.

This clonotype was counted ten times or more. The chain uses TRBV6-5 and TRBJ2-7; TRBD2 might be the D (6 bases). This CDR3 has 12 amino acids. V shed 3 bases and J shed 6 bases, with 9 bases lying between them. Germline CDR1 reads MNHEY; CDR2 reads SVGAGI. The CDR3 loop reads CASSYVGGEQYF. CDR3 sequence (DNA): TGTGCCAGCAGTTATGTGGGGGGCGAGCAGTACTTC.

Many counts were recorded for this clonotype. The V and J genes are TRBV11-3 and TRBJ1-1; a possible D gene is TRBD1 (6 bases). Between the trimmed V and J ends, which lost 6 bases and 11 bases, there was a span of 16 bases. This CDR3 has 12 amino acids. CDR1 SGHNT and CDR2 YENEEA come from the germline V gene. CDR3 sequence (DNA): TGTGCCAGCAGTCGGGACATTAGGCGGGCTTTCTTT. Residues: CASSRDIRRAFF.

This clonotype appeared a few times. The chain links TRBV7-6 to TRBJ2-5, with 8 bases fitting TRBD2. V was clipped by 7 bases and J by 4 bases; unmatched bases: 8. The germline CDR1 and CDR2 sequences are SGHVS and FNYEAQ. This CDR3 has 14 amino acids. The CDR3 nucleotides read TGTGCCAGCAAGCCAGCGGGGGTGACAGAGACCCAGTACTTC. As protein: CASKPAGVTETQYF. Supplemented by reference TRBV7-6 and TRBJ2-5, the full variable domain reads GAGVSQSPRYKVTKRGQDVALRCDPISGHVSLYWYRQALGQGPEFLTYFNYEAQQDKSGLPNDRFSAERPEGSISTLTIQRTEQRDSAMYRCASKPAGVTETQYFGPGTRLLVL.

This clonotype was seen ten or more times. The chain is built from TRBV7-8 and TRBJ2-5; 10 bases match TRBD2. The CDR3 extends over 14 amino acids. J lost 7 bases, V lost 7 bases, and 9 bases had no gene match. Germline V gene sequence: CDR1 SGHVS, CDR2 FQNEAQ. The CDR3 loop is CASKERGGSWTQYF. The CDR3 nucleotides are TGTGCCAGCAAGGAGCGGGGGGGTTCGTGGACCCAGTACTTC.

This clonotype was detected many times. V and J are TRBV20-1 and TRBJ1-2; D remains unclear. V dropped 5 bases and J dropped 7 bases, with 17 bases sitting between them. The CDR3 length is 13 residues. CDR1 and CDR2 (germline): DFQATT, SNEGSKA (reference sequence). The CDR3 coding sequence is TGCAGTGCTGATAGAGACGCCATGGGTGGCTACACCTTC. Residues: CSADRDAMGGYTF.

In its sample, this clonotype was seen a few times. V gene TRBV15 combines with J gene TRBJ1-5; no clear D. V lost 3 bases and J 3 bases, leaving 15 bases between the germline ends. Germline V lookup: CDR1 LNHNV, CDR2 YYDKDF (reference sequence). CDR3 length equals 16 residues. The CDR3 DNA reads TGTGCCACCAGCAGCCGTGGAGGGCGGCCCAATCAGCCCCAGCATTTT. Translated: CATSSRGGRPNQPQHF.

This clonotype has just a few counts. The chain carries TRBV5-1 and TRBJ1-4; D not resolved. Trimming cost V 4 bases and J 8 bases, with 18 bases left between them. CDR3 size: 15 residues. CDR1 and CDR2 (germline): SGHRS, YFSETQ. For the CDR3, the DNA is TGCGCCAGCAGCCTGGACCCCTCAATGGAAGAAAAACTGTTTTTT. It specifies CASSLDPSMEEKLFF.

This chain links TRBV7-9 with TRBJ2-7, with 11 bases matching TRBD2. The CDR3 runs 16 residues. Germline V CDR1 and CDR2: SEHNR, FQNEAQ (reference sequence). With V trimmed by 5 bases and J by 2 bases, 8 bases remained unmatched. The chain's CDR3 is CASSPSGGLTAYEQYF. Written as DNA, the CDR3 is TGTGCCAGCAGCCCTAGCGGGGGGCTCACAGCCTACGAGCAGTACTTC.

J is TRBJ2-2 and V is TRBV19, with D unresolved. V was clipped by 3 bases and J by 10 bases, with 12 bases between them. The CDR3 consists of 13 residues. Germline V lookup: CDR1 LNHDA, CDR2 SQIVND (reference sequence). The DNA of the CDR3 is TGTGCCAGTAGTATTTACCCCTCCTCGGAGCTGTTTTTT. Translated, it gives CASSIYPSSELFF. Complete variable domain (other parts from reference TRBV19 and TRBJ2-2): DGGITQSPKYLFRKEGQNVTLSCEQNLNHDAMYWYRQDPGQGLRLIYYSQIVNDFQKGDIAEGYSVSREKKESFPLTVTSAQKNPTAFYLCASSIYPSSELFFGEGSRLTVL.

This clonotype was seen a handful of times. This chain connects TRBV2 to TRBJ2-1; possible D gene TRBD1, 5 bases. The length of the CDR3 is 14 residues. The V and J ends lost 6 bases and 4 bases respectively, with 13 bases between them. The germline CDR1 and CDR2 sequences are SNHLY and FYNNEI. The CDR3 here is CASRNTGPYNEQFF. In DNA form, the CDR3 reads TGTGCCAGCAGAAACACAGGACCTTACAATGAGCAGTTCTTC.